Below are 18 T cell receptor beta chains sequenced from a single sample in a study of CD8 T cells in ankylosing spondylitis. These TCRs are of unknown antigen specificity. General study points: It appeared that ankylosing spondylitis blood was characterized by a TCR beta motif of several highly homologous variants.

TCRdb independently ran MiXCR on the 5' RACE reads; one entry per CDR3 protein. The repertoire holds 670,000 or so distinct CDR3 sequences, under 20% seen once, with over 15% in the top ten. Sequencing was performed on blood, either unsorted or a sorted T cell fraction (not recorded which). The receptors originated from a male donor with ankylosing spondylitis.

This sequence joins TRBV30 and TRBJ2-4, with unresolved D. CDR1 and CDR2 from the germline V gene are GTSNPN and SVGIG (reference sequence). Deletions cut 4 bases from V and 0 bases from J, with 16 bases between. CDR3 size: 16 residues. The CDR3 here is CAWTSGHFIAKNIQYF. The DNA of the CDR3 is TGTGCCTGGACCTCCGGGCATTTCATAGCCAAAAACATTCAGTACTTC.

This clonotype was seen only a few times. V gene TRBV6-2 or TRBV6-3 combines with J gene TRBJ1-1; 9 nucleotides line up with TRBD1. Germline V gene sequence: CDR1 MNHEY, CDR2 SVGEGT. CDR3 length: 15 residues. V gave up 2 bases and J gave up 4 bases; unmatched junction bases: 5. CDR3 sequence (DNA): TGTGCCAGCAGTTACGGACAGGGGAGGAGCACTGAAGCTTTCTTT. Residues: CASSYGQGRSTEAFF.

This clonotype was seen a handful of times. The chain joins TRBV28 to TRBJ2-7; D not resolved. Per germline, CDR1 MDHEN and CDR2 SYDVKM. With 2 bases removed from V and 3 bases from J, the gap between germline ends came to 14 bases. The CDR3 is made up of 15 amino acids. The CDR3 region has the DNA TGTGCCAGCAGTTTAACGTTCGGGCCTCTCTACGAGCAGTACTTC. This translates into CASSLTFGPLYEQYF.

With respect to this clonotype: This sequence may be a read error, since a much larger clone differs from it by one base. This CDR3 fails to terminate in the conserved phenylalanine or tryptophan, so it likely reflects a read error. The genes are TRBV5-1 and TRBJ1-1, with D tentatively TRBD1 (6 bases). This CDR3 is built from 14 residues. CDR1 is SGHRS and CDR2 is YFSETQ in the germline V gene. Deletions cut 4 bases from V and 1 base from J, with 11 bases between. The CDR3 is CASSRGGQNTEAFS. CDR3 in DNA: TGCGCCAGCAGCAGGGGGGGACAGAACACTGAAGCTTTCTCT.

This clonotype was counted between two and nine times. The chain recombines TRBV7-9 with TRBJ1-1; TRBD1 is a possible D gene (5 bases). Trimming removed 2 bases at V and 1 base at J, with 17 bases between. CDR1 is SEHNR and CDR2 is FQNEAQ in the germline V gene (reference sequence). This CDR3 has 17 amino acids. The CDR3 nucleotides are TGTGCCAGCAGCTTATTCGTATACGACAGTGCGAACACTGAAGCTTTCTTT. Amino acid sequence: CASSLFVYDSANTEAFF.

This clonotype was recorded a few times. V usage is TRBV24-1 and J usage is TRBJ2-7, with a weak D call TRBD2 (6 bases). The ends were cut back, 5 bases at V and 5 bases at J, with 18 bases in the middle. This CDR3 contains 15 residues. The germline V gene encodes CDR1 KGHDR and CDR2 SFDVKD. This CDR3 reads CATSGEGGKIHEQYF. The CDR3 DNA reads TGTGCCACCAGTGGGGAAGGAGGGAAAATCCACGAGCAGTACTTC.

The J gene is TRBJ1-1, the V gene TRBV29-1; no clear D. The length of the CDR3 is 12 residues. Germline lookup yields CDR1 SQVTM and CDR2 ANQGSEA. CDR3 nucleotide sequence: TGCGGCAGCGAGCGAAGGGACACTGAAGCTTTCTTT. Amino acid sequence: CGSERRDTEAFF.

In its sample, this clonotype was seen a few times. The genes are TRBV20-1 and TRBJ2-6; D gene uncertain. With 4 bases removed from V and 0 bases from J, the gap between germline ends came to 4 bases. The CDR3 sequence is 13 residues long. The germline V gene has CDR1 DFQATT and CDR2 SNEGSKA (reference sequence). CDR3 protein: CSAKISGANVLTF. The CDR3 nucleotides read TGCAGTGCTAAGATCTCTGGGGCCAACGTCCTGACTTTC.

The rearrangement uses TRBV3-1 and TRBJ2-7; a weak D match, TRBD2 (6 bases). Germline values: CDR1 LGHDT, CDR2 YNNKEL (reference sequence). This CDR3 is 14 amino acids long. Trimming left V 3 bases short and J 4 bases short, with 13 bases between. CDR3 region: CASSHGSVSYEQYF. CDR3 coding DNA: TGTGCCAGCAGCCACGGGAGTGTATCGTACGAGCAGTACTTC.

The chain employs TRBV7-6 and TRBJ2-1, with a tentative D call TRBD1 (5 bases). V was pared by 4 bases and J by 0 bases, with 10 bases between. CDR1 and CDR2 from the germline V gene are SGHVS and FNYEAQ. This CDR3 contains 15 residues. The CDR3 coding sequence is TGTGCCAGCAGCTCAAATACAGGCTCCTACAATGAGCAGTTCTTC. It specifies CASSSNTGSYNEQFF.

The gene calls are TRBV5-1 and TRBJ2-7; D possibly uses TRBD1 or TRBD2 (5 bases each). V lost 6 bases and J lost 2, with 9 bases in between. Germline V gene data show CDR1 as SGHRS and CDR2 as YFSETQ. The CDR3 totals 12 residues. The CDR3 region is CASMGDAYEQYF. CDR3 bases: TGCGCCAGCATGGGGGACGCCTACGAGCAGTACTTC.

J is TRBJ1-5 and V is TRBV30; perhaps TRBD1 as D (6 bases). The ends were cut back, 2 bases at V and 4 bases at J, with 9 bases in the middle. There are 13 residues in the CDR3. The germline gives CDR1 GTSNPN, CDR2 SVGIG (reference sequence). As DNA, the CDR3 is TGTGCCTGGAGTCAACAGGGTAATCAGCCCCAGCATTTT. Translation gives CAWSQQGNQPQHF.

In this sample, this clonotype turned up a few times. The rearrangement uses TRBV12-3 or TRBV12-4 and TRBJ1-1; possible D gene TRBD1, 5 bases. This CDR3 has 13 amino acids. V lost 3 bases to trimming and J lost 10 bases, with 15 bases between them. The CDR3 spells CASSFGRGLRAFF. The CDR3 region has the DNA TGTGCCAGCAGTTTCGGTAGGGGACTACGAGCTTTCTTT.

The chain couples TRBV5-1 to TRBJ2-7; 11 bases align to TRBD1. The CDR3 covers 16 residues. Trimming at V came to 4 bases and at J to 2 bases, leaving 8 bases not matched to a gene. The V gene's germline CDR1 is SGHRS and CDR2 YFSETQ. CDR3 sequence reads: CASSEGQGALTYEQYF. In nucleotides, the CDR3 is TGCGCCAGCAGCGAAGGACAGGGGGCCCTGACCTACGAGCAGTACTTC.

The genes are TRBV19 and TRBJ1-3, with D unclear. Germline CDR1 LNHDA, CDR2 SQIVND (reference sequence). There are 15 residues in the CDR3. Trimming took off 5 bases at V and 0 bases at J, with 11 bases between the two ends. CDR3 sequence: CASSVSKSSGNTIYF. For the CDR3, the DNA is TGTGCCAGTAGTGTCTCGAAGAGCTCTGGAAACACCATATATTTT.

CDR3: CASSYHRTGSNQPQHF. The CDR3 DNA sequence: TGTGCCAGCAGTTACCACCGGACAGGGAGCAATCAGCCCCAGCATTTT. The chain couples TRBV6-2 or TRBV6-3 to TRBJ1-5; 8 bases match TRBD1. V shed 2 bases and J 1 base; nucleotides not matched to a gene: 4. The germline V gene has CDR1 MNHEY and CDR2 SVGEGT. The CDR3 length is 16 residues.

This sequence joins TRBV4-3 and TRBJ1-3, with unresolved D. The CDR3 runs to 17 residues. With 0 bases removed from V and 0 bases from J, the gap between germline ends came to 12 bases. Germline V gene sequence: CDR1 LGHNA, CDR2 YSLEER. The DNA of the CDR3 is TGCGCCAGCAGCCAAGATCTTACACAAGCCTCTGGAAACACCATATATTTT. It specifies CASSQDLTQASGNTIYF.

This chain connects TRBV12-3 or TRBV12-4 to TRBJ1-1; possibly TRBD1 for D (5 bases). With 6 bases removed from V and 1 base from J, the gap between germline ends came to 12 bases. The length of the CDR3 is 14 residues. CDR3 sequence (DNA): TGTGCCAGCAGACGCGGGACGACGAACACTGAAGCTTTCTTT. Its translation: CASRRGTTNTEAFF.